This TCR beta chain was sequenced during a study of T cell repertoires in cytomegalovirus infection. Study-wide background: Public TCR beta signatures were indicative of both CMV infection and a matching HLA type. General study points: Summed frequency of public TCR beta families distinguished CMV carriers with the relevant HLA. The ex vivo response was dominated by HLA-C-restricted CMV-specific TCR beta clonotypes.

On this clonotype: Antigen unknown.

TCRdb processed the reads anew with MiXCR; each CDR3 protein has one entry. The sample lists a few hundred thousand distinct CDR3 sequences, about 25% occurring once. The CDR3 is made up of 14 amino acids. Germline trimming cut 10 bases from V and 2 bases from J; bases unmatched to any gene: 7. Germline assignment: CDR1 MDHEN and CDR2 SYDVKM. Sequencing was performed on PBMCs. This TCR was recovered from a human donor in good health (CMV status not recorded). Some clones in this sample may be carry-over from other donors' samples. The chain has TRBV28 and TRBJ1-1; 10 bases map to TRBD1. The CDR3 here is CATRQGAKNTEAFF. In DNA form, the CDR3 reads TGTGCCACCAGACAGGGGGCTAAAAACACTGAAGCTTTCTTT.